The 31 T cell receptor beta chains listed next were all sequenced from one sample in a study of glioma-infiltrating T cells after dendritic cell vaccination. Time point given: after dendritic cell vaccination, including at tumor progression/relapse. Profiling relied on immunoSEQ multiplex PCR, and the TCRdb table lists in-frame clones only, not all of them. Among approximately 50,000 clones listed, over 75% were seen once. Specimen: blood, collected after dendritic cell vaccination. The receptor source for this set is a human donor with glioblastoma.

The CDR3 here is CASRRLAGETQYF. CDR3 coding DNA: TGTGCCAGCCGCCGACTAGCGGGAGAGACCCAGTACTTC. The gene calls are TRBV7-2 and TRBJ2-5, with TRBD2 matching 10 bases. The CDR3 totals 13 residues. J was trimmed by 4 bases and V by 8 bases; bases with no gene match: 4. Germline CDR1 reads SGHTA; CDR2 reads FQGNSA.

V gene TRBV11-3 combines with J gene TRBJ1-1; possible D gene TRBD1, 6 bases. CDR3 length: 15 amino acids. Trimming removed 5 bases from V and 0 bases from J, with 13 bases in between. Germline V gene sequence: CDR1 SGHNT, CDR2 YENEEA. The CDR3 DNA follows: TGTGCCAGCAGCCCAACGGGGGGCATGAACACTGAAGCTTTCTTT. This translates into CASSPTGGMNTEAFF.

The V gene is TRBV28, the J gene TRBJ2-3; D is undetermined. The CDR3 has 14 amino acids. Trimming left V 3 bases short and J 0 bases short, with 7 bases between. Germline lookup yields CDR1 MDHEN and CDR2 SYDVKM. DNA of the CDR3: TGTGCCAGCAGTTTTGTAGCTAGCACAGATACGCAGTATTTT. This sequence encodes CASSFVASTDTQYF.

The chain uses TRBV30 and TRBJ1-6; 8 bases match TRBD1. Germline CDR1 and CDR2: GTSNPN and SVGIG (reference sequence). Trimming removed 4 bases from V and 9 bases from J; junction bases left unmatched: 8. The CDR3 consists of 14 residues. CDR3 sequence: CAWTPDRGRSPLHF. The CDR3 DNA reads TGTGCCTGGACCCCAGACAGGGGACGTTCACCCCTCCACTTT.

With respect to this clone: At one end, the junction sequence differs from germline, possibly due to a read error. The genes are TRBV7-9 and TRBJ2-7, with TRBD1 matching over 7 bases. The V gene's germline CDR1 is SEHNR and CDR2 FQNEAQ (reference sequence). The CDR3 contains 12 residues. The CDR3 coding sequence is TGTGCCAGCAGCTTAGGCACAGGGGCAACGCACTTC. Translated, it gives CASSLGTGATHF.

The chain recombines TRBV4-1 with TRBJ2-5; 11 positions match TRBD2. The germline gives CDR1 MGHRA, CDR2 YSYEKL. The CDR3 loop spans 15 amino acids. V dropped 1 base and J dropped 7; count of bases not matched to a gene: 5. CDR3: CASSQALAGEVTQYF. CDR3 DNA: TGCGCCAGCAGCCAAGCACTAGCGGGGGAGGTGACCCAGTACTTC.

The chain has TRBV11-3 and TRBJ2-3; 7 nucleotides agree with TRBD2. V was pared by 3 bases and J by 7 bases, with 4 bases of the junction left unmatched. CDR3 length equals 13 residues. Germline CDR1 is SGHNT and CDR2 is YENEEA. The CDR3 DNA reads TGTGCCAGCAGCTTCACTAGCGAGAATACGCAGTATTTT. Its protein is CASSFTSENTQYF.

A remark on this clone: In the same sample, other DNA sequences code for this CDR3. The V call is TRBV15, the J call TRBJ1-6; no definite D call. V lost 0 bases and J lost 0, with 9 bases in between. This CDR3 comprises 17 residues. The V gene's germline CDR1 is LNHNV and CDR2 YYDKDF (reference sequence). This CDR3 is CATSRDSTPSYNSPLHF. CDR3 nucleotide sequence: TGTGCCACCAGCAGAGATAGTACCCCCTCCTATAATTCACCCCTCCACTTT. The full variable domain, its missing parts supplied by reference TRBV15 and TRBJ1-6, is DAMVIQNPRYQVTQFGKPVTLSCSQTLNHNVMYWYQQKSSQAPKLLFHYYDKDFNNEADTPDNFQSRRPNTSFCFLDIRSPGLGDTAMYLCATSRDSTPSYNSPLHFGNGTRLTVT.

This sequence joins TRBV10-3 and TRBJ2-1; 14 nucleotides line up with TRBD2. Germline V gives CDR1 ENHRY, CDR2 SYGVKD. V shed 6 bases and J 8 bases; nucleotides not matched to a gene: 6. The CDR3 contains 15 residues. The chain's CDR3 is CAIRETSGGADEQFF. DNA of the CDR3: TGTGCCATCAGGGAGACTAGCGGGGGGGCCGATGAGCAGTTCTTC.

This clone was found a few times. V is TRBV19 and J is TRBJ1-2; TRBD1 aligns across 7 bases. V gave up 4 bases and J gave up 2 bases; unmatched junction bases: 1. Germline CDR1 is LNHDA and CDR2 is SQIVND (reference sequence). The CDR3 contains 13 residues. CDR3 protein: CASSTGQNYGYTF. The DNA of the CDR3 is TGTGCCAGTAGTACGGGACAGAACTATGGCTACACCTTC.

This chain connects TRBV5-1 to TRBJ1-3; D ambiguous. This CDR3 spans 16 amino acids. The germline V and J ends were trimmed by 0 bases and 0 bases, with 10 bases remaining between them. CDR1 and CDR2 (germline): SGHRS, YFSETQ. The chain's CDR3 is CASSLVVADSGNTIYF. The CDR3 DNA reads TGCGCCAGCAGCTTGGTGGTGGCAGACTCTGGAAACACCATATATTTT.

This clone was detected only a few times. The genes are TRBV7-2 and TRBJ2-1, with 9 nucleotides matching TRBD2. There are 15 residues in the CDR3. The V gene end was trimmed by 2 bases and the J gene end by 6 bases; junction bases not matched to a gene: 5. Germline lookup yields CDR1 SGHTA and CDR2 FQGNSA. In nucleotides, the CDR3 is TGTGCCAGCAGCTTATTAGGCGGGGGGGCCAATGAGCAGTTCTTC. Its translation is CASSLLGGGANEQFF.

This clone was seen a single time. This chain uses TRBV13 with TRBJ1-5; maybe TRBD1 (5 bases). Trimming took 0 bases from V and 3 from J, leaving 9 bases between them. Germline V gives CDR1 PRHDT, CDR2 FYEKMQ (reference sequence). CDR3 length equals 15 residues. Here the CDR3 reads CASSLGRAPNQPQHF. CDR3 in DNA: TGTGCCAGCAGCTTAGGCAGGGCCCCCAATCAGCCCCAGCATTTT.

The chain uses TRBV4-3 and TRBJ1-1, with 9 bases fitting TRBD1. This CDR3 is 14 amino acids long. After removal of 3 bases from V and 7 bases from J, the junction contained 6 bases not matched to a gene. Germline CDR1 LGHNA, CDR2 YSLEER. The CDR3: CASSHEGQGYEAFF. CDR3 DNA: TGCGCCAGCAGCCATGAAGGACAGGGGTATGAAGCTTTCTTT.

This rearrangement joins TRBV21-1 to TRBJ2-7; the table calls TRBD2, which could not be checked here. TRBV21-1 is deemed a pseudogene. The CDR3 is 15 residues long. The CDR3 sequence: CASSKVELSHYEQYF. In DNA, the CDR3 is TGTGCCAGCAGCAAAGTTGAACTATCCCACTACGAGCAGTACTTC.

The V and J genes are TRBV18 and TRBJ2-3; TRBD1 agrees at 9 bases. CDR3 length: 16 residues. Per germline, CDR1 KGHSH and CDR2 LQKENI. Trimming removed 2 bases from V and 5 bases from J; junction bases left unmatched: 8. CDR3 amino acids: CASSPRTGTGIDTQYF. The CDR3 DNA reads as TGTGCCAGCTCACCAAGAACCGGGACAGGGATAGATACGCAGTATTTT.

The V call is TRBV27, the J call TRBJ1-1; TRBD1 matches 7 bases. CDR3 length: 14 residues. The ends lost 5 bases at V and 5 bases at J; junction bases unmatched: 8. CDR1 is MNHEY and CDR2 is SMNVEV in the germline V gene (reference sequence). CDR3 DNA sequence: TGTGCCAGCAGTCCCCGACAGGGTTGGACTGAAGCTTTCTTT. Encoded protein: CASSPRQGWTEAFF.

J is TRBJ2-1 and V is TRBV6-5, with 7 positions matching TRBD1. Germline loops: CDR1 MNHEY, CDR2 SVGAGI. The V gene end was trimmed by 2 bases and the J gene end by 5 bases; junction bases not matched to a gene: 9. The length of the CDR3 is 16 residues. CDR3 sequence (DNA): TGTGCCAGCAGTTACCCTACGACAGGGCACCACAATGAGCAGTTCTTC. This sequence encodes CASSYPTTGHHNEQFF.

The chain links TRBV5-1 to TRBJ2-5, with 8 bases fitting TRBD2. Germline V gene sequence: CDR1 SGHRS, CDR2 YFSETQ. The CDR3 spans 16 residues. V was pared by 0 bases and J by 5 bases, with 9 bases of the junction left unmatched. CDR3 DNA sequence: TGCGCCAGCAGCTTGGGTATTAGCGGGGACCCGGAGACCCAGTACTTC. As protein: CASSLGISGDPETQYF.

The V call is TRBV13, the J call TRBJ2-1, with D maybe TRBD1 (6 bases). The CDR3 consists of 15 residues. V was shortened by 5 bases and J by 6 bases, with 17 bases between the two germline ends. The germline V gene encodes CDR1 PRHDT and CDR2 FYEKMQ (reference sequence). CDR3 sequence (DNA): TGTGCCAGCAGCCCAACTCTACGACAGGTCAATGAGCAGTTCTTC. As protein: CASSPTLRQVNEQFF.

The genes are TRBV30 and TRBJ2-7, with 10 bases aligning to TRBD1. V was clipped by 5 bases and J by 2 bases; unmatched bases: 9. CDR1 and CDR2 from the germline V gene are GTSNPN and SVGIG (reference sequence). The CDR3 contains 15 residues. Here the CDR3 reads CAWYTPGQGTYEQYF. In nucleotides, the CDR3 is TGTGCCTGGTATACACCGGGACAGGGGACCTACGAGCAGTACTTC.

CDR3 sequence reads: CAWRQTLILEAFF. DNA for the CDR3: TGTGCCTGGAGGCAGACACTGATCCTTGAAGCTTTCTTT. The rearrangement uses TRBV30 and TRBJ1-1, with D unresolved. The CDR3 is 13 residues long. Germline CDR1 reads GTSNPN; CDR2 reads SVGIG (reference sequence). Trimming cost V 3 bases and J 7 bases, with 15 bases left between them.

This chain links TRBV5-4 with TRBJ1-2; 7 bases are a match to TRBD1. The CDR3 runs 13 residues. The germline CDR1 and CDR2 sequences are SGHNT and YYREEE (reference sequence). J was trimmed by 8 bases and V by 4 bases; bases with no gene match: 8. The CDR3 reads CASSMTGSEGYTF. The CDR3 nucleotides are TGTGCCAGCAGCATGACAGGGTCTGAAGGCTACACCTTC. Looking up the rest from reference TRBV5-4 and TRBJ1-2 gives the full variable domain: ETGVTQSPTHLIKTRGQQVTLRCSSQSGHNTVSWYQQALGQGPQFIFQYYREEENGRGNFPPRFSGLQFPNYSSELNVNALELDDSALYLCASSMTGSEGYTFGSGTRLTVV.

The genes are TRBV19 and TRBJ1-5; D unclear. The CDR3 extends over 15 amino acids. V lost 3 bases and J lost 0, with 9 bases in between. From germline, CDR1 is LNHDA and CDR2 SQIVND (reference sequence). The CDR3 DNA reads TGTGCCAGTAGTATGGTGGAGTATAGCAATCAGCCCCAGCATTTT. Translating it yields CASSMVEYSNQPQHF. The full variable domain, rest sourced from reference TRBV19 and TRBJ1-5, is DGGITQSPKYLFRKEGQNVTLSCEQNLNHDAMYWYRQDPGQGLRLIYYSQIVNDFQKGDIAEGYSVSREKKESFPLTVTSAQKNPTAFYLCASSMVEYSNQPQHFGDGTRLSIL.

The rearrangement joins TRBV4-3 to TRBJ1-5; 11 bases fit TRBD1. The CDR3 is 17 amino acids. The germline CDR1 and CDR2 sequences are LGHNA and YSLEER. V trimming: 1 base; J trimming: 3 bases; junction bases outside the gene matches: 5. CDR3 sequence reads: CASSQGTGGANNQPQHF. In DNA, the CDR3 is TGCGCCAGCAGCCAAGGGACAGGGGGCGCGAACAATCAGCCCCAGCATTTT.

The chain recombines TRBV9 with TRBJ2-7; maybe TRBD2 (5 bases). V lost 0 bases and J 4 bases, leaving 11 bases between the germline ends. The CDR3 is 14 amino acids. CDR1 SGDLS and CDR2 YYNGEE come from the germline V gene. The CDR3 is CASSVGQSGYEQYF. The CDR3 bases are TGTGCCAGCAGCGTAGGGCAAAGCGGATACGAGCAGTACTTC. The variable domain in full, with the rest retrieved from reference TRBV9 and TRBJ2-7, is DSGVTQTPKHLITATGQRVTLRCSPRSGDLSVYWYQQSLDQGLQFLIQYYNGEERAKGNILERFSAQQFPDLHSELNLSSLELGDSALYFCASSVGQSGYEQYFGPGTRLTVT.

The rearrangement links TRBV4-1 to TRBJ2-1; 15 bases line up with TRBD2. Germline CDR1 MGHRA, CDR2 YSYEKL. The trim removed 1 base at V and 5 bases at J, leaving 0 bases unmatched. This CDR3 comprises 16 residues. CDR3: CASSQGTSGGDNEQFF. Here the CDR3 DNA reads TGCGCCAGCAGCCAAGGGACTAGCGGGGGGGACAATGAGCAGTTCTTC.

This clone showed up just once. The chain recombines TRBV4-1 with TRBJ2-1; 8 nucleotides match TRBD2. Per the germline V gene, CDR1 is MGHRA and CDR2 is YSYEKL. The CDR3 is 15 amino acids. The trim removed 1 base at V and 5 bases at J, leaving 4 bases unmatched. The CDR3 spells CASSQVSGAHNEQFF. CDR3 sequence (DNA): TGCGCCAGCAGCCAAGTTAGCGGGGCCCACAATGAGCAGTTCTTC.

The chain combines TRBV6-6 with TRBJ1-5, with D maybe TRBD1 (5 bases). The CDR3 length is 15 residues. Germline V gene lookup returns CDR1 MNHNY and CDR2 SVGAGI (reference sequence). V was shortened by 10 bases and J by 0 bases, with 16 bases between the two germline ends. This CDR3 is CATTGLPHSNQPQHF. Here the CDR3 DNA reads TGTGCCACTACGGGACTCCCGCATAGCAATCAGCCCCAGCATTTT.

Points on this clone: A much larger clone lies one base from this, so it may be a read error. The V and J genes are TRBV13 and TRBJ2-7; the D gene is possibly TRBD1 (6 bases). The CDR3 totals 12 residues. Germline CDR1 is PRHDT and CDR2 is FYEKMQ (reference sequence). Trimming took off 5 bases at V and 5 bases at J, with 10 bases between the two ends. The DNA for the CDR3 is TGTGCCAGCAGCAAGCACAGGGACGAGCAGTACTTC. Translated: CASSKHRDEQYF.

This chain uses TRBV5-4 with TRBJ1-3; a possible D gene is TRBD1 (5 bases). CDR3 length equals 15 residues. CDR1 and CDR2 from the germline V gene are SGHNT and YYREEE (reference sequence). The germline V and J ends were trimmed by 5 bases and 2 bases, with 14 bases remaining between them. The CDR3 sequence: CASRRAGGAGNTIYF. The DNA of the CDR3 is TGTGCCAGCAGGAGGGCCGGAGGGGCTGGAAACACCATATATTTT.